Following are 22 T cell receptor beta chains from one sample sequenced in a study of CD8+ T cells in alopecia areata. Extraction of RNA preceded its reverse transcription into cDNA, which served as the sequencing template. The assay was immunoSEQ multiplex PCR, and TCRdb's table has in-frame clones only and misses some. This sample has about 250,000 clones, with around two thirds found just once. The specimen comprised CD4+ T cells sorted from blood, sampled at week 0. Receptors originate from a human donor with alopecia areata.

The chain uses TRBV6-1 and TRBJ1-4; D is undetermined. V was trimmed by 5 bases and J by 0 bases, leaving 10 bases between them. Germline CDR1 MNHNS, CDR2 SASEGT. The CDR3 extends over 15 amino acids. For the CDR3, the DNA is TGTGCCAGCAGTCGTCAACTTGCAACTAATGAAAAACTGTTTTTT. Translation: CASSRQLATNEKLFF.

The chain uses TRBV4-3 and TRBJ2-1, with TRBD2 matching 11 bases. In germline, CDR1 is LGHNA, CDR2 YSLEER. This CDR3 comprises 15 residues. After removal of 4 bases from V and 10 bases from J, the junction contained 9 bases not matched to a gene. The CDR3 here is CASSPSGGYSEEQFF. The CDR3 DNA sequence: TGCGCCAGCAGCCCTAGCGGGGGGTATTCGGAGGAGCAGTTCTTC.

The gene calls are TRBV5-1 and TRBJ1-1; no clear D. Trimming cost V 2 bases and J 4 bases, with 12 bases left between them. The germline V gene encodes CDR1 SGHRS and CDR2 YFSETQ. The CDR3 length is 14 residues. The CDR3 loop reads CASSFNGVGTEAFF. DNA of the CDR3: TGCGCCAGCAGCTTCAATGGGGTCGGCACTGAAGCTTTCTTT.

V and J are TRBV6-1 and TRBJ2-6; tentative D call: TRBD2 (6 bases). Deletions cut 4 bases from V and 1 base from J, with 14 bases between. The CDR3 has 17 residues. Germline assignment: CDR1 MNHNS and CDR2 SASEGT. The CDR3 protein is CASSAPGVGSGANVLTF. Here the CDR3 DNA reads TGTGCCAGCAGTGCTCCGGGGGTAGGGTCTGGGGCCAACGTCCTGACTTTC.

This clone has only one observation. The chain joins TRBV30 to TRBJ2-7; 7 bases are shared with TRBD1. The length of the CDR3 is 13 residues. Germline V gene lookup returns CDR1 GTSNPN and CDR2 SVGIG (reference sequence). J was trimmed by 3 bases and V by 2 bases; bases with no gene match: 4. Here the CDR3 reads CAWSPGTDYEQYF. In nucleotides, the CDR3 is TGTGCCTGGAGTCCGGGGACAGACTACGAGCAGTACTTC.

In this sample, this clone turned up a few times. The chain recombines TRBV5-1 with TRBJ1-4, with no clear D. The V gene's germline CDR1 is SGHRS and CDR2 YFSETQ. With 2 bases removed from V and 8 bases from J, the gap between germline ends came to 10 bases. The CDR3 totals 13 residues. The CDR3 DNA reads TGCGCCAGCAGCTTTACCCCTGGAGAAAAACTGTTTTTT. Amino acid sequence: CASSFTPGEKLFF.

The V gene is TRBV30, the J gene TRBJ2-2; 10 bases are a match to TRBD2. Per the germline V gene, CDR1 is GTSNPN and CDR2 is SVGIG (reference sequence). After removal of 0 bases from V and 9 bases from J, the junction contained 10 bases not matched to a gene. The CDR3 runs to 16 residues. CDR3 loop: CAWSVQQRGGQWELFF. In DNA, the CDR3 is TGTGCCTGGAGTGTACAGCAGCGGGGGGGACAGTGGGAGCTGTTTTTT.

This clone was detected a few times. The chain links TRBV15 to TRBJ1-4, with a possible D match to TRBD1 (5 bases). This CDR3 has 12 amino acids. Per the germline V gene, CDR1 is LNHNV and CDR2 is YYDKDF (reference sequence). V lost 1 base and J lost 10, with 7 bases in between. This CDR3 reads CATSRGGGKLFF. As DNA, the CDR3 is TGTGCCACCAGCAGAGGGGGGGGAAAACTGTTTTTT.

The table lists this clone with a few counts. This rearrangement joins TRBV29-1 to TRBJ2-1; D may be TRBD2 (5 bases). The CDR3 extends over 11 amino acids. Trimming left V 4 bases short and J 5 bases short, with 6 bases between. From germline, CDR1 is SQVTM and CDR2 ANQGSEA. CDR3 coding DNA: TGCAGCGTTGGAGGGAACAATGAGCAGTTCTTC. Its translation is CSVGGNNEQFF.

This clone was counted between two and nine times. The V gene is TRBV5-4, the J gene TRBJ2-7; tentative D call: TRBD2 (6 bases). Per germline, CDR1 SGHNT and CDR2 YYREEE (reference sequence). Trimming took off 4 bases at V and 3 bases at J, with 14 bases between the two ends. The CDR3 length is 14 residues. The CDR3 protein is CASSTNGGIYEQYF. The CDR3 DNA reads as TGTGCCAGCAGCACGAACGGGGGAATCTACGAGCAGTACTTC.

The rearrangement links TRBV15 to TRBJ2-3; D not certain. The CDR3 extends over 13 amino acids. Germline V gene lookup returns CDR1 LNHNV and CDR2 YYDKDF (reference sequence). The V gene lost 1 base and the J gene lost 1 base, with 3 bases spanning the gap. The CDR3 loop reads CATSRGGTDTQYF. The CDR3 coding sequence is TGTGCCACCAGCAGAGGAGGCACAGATACGCAGTATTTT.

This clone was found once. The rearrangement joins TRBV27 to TRBJ2-7; 7 bases line up with TRBD2. V lost 4 bases and J lost 0; bases outside the gene matches: 9. Looked up from germline, CDR1 is MNHEY and CDR2 is SMNVEV (reference sequence). CDR3 size: 16 residues. The chain's CDR3 is CASSSQRGSYSYEQYF. Written as DNA, the CDR3 is TGTGCCAGCAGTTCGCAGCGGGGCTCATACTCCTACGAGCAGTACTTC.

V gene TRBV4-3 combines with J gene TRBJ2-5; D is unclear. The CDR3 runs to 11 residues. Per germline, CDR1 LGHNA and CDR2 YSLEER. Trimming left V 0 bases short and J 7 bases short, with 3 bases between. Here the CDR3 DNA reads TGCGCCAGCAGCCAAGAGCGGACCCAGTACTTC. Translating gives CASSQERTQYF.

This clone has a single count. The chain links TRBV6-5 to TRBJ1-4; D ambiguous. Germline loops: CDR1 MNHEY, CDR2 SVGAGI. The CDR3 is 15 amino acids. The V end was cut by 6 bases, the J end by 0 bases, with 11 bases between. The CDR3 protein is CASRFAGSTNEKLFF. Here the CDR3 DNA reads TGTGCCAGCAGATTCGCAGGCTCAACTAATGAAAAACTGTTTTTT.

The V and J genes are TRBV6-6 and TRBJ1-5; no clear D. V was pared by 6 bases and J by 4 bases, with 13 bases between. The CDR3 consists of 14 residues. Germline loops: CDR1 MNHNY, CDR2 SVGAGI (reference sequence). CDR3 in DNA: TGTGCCAGCAGAACCGACATTCTAAATCAGCCCCAGCATTTT. This codes for CASRTDILNQPQHF.

In this sample, this clone turned up a few times. V usage is TRBV30 and J usage is TRBJ1-2; D call uncertain. The CDR3 spans 11 residues. Germline loops: CDR1 GTSNPN, CDR2 SVGIG (reference sequence). V was trimmed by 0 bases and J by 8 bases, leaving 7 bases between them. CDR3 DNA sequence: TGTGCCTGGAGTGTTGGGGAAGGCTACACCTTC. The encoded protein is CAWSVGEGYTF.

The gene calls are TRBV2 and TRBJ1-2, with TRBD1 identical over 9 bases. The germline V gene has CDR1 SNHLY and CDR2 FYNNEI. The CDR3 consists of 14 residues. V trimming: 6 bases; J trimming: 4 bases; junction bases outside the gene matches: 6. CDR3 sequence (DNA): TGTGCCAGCAGCACAGAGACAGGGGGCTATGGCTACACCTTC. Translation gives CASSTETGGYGYTF.

The chain employs TRBV29-1 and TRBJ1-2; D is ambiguous. Looked up from germline, CDR1 is SQVTM and CDR2 is ANQGSEA. There are 13 residues in the CDR3. The germline V and J ends were trimmed by 3 bases and 2 bases, with 10 bases remaining between them. The CDR3 nucleotides read TGCAGCGTTGAGCCCCTACACAACTATGGCTACACCTTC. It translates to CSVEPLHNYGYTF.

V is TRBV30 and J is TRBJ1-5; D not certain. The CDR3 has 14 amino acids. V lost 3 bases to trimming and J lost 0 bases, with 9 bases between them. Germline lookup yields CDR1 GTSNPN and CDR2 SVGIG (reference sequence). The CDR3 spells CAWSDWDSNQPQHF. The CDR3 bases are TGTGCCTGGAGCGACTGGGATAGCAATCAGCCCCAGCATTTT. The variable domain in full, with the rest retrieved from reference TRBV30 and TRBJ1-5, is SQTIHQWPATLVQPVGSPLSLECTVEGTSNPNLYWYRQAAGRGLQLLFYSVGIGQISSEVPQNLSASRPQDRQFILSSKKLLLSDSGFYLCAWSDWDSNQPQHFGDGTRLSIL.

This sequence joins TRBV4-1 and TRBJ2-3; 9 positions agree with TRBD2. The CDR3 sequence is 16 residues long. The J segment lost 2 bases and the V segment lost 1 base, leaving 4 bases of the junction unmatched. Germline V gene data show CDR1 as MGHRA and CDR2 as YSYEKL. CDR3 amino acids: CASSQGQRGDTDTQYF. The CDR3 DNA sequence: TGCGCCAGCAGCCAAGGCCAGCGGGGGGACACAGATACGCAGTATTTT.

This chain connects TRBV11-2 to TRBJ2-7; possible D gene TRBD1, 5 bases. V lost 3 bases to trimming and J lost 1 base, with 7 bases between them. CDR1 is SGHAT and CDR2 is FQNNGV in the germline V gene. The CDR3 totals 13 residues. In DNA, the CDR3 is TGTGCCAGCAGCTTCCGACAGTCCTACGAGCAGTACTTC. Protein sequence: CASSFRQSYEQYF.

The genes are TRBV30 and TRBJ1-4, with TRBD1 as a possible D gene (6 bases). Between the trimmed V and J ends, which lost 0 bases and 7 bases, there was a span of 12 bases. This CDR3 is built from 14 residues. Germline V gene data show CDR1 as GTSNPN and CDR2 as SVGIG (reference sequence). The DNA for the CDR3 is TGTGCCTGGAGTGTCACAGGGATTCGTGAAAAACTGTTTTTT. Encoded protein: CAWSVTGIREKLFF.